The following is a T cell receptor (beta chain) sequence with its context. This clonotype was counted a few times. Its antigen is unknown. Within one base of it there is no much larger clone, and no base qualities were kept. The data were produced on an Illumina NovaSeq 6000. cDNA libraries for TCRalpha and TCRbeta were prepared by 5'RACE using constant-segment primers, with sample barcodes and unique molecular identifiers added. Trizol reagent was used to extract RNA from every sample. The libraries were amplified in two PCR steps, and the second step added a second sample barcode and Illumina TruSeq adapters. Sequencing of libraries was performed on an Illumina NovaSeq with 2 x 150 bp paired-end reads. The study's processing was this. Reads were demultiplexed and collapsed into UMI-guided consensus sequences with migec v1.2.7. Using mixcr v2.1.11, UMI consensuses were aligned to TRA and TRB V and J templates and then assembled into clonotypes. Clonotypes were classified as expanded or contracted when called significant by both edgeR and NoisET, with noise models trained on biological replicates. edgeR calls used a false discovery rate-adjusted p below 0.01 and a log2 fold-change threshold of 1. As an exploratory analysis of dynamics, PCA with hierarchical clustering was applied to max-normalized trajectories of the 1000 most abundant clonotypes. Each responding clone was given a CD4 or CD8 phenotype based on the CD4+ and CD8+ repertoires, which had been sequenced separately. Through fastp at Q25 and MiXCR, TCRdb rebuilt clones from the public reads, retaining in-frame beta chains. Rows merge per CDR3 protein into single entries with the most common DNA and genes. None of the V and J calls come from the authors' own analysis; TCRdb made them. A total of roughly 130,000 distinct CDR3 sequences appear in this sample, over 15% of them only once. The ten largest clones represent over 4% of the sample.

Ficoll-Paque density gradient centrifugation was the method used to isolate PBMCs. The record originates from a study of T-cell memory formation after mild COVID-19 (dated by TCRdb to the early 2020s). Study-wide context: TCR sequence clusters from the two donors were largely donor specific. In two donors, T-cell clones that expanded and contracted after mild COVID-19 were tracked by sequencing TCRalpha and TCRbeta repertoires over time. Two young, previously healthy adult volunteers made up the cohort, one male and one female.

What the authors observed across the whole study: SARS-CoV-2 specificity of the second-wave clones peaking on day 37 was not confirmed. The detection of some responding clones in pre-infection memory suggests that pre-existing cross-reactive memory T cells joined the SARS-CoV-2 response. From day 15 to 85, contracting clones showed balanced CD4/CD8 phenotypes, whereas a second wave of clones that expanded from day 15 to 37 leaned towards CD4+. Contracting CD4+ clones were located mainly in the CM and EM memory subsets, whereas CD8+ clones were found to be enriched in EMRA. The study covered only a couple of mild cases, and larger cohorts including severe cases with pre-infection samples were considered necessary.

Via the germline V gene (reference sequence), CDR1 is MNHEY and CDR2 SMNVEV. Cut back by 3 bases and 4 bases, the V and J ends lie 12 bases apart. Taken from cysteine to phenylalanine, the CDR3 has 15 residues. Left in the record is the CDR3 DNA by itself, 45 bases read in frame from the first base. The chain uses TRBV27 and TRBJ2-2; the D gene is possibly TRBD1, with 5 bases matching. The sequencing input was PBMCs or a T cell subset sorted from them (not recorded which). The sequence was obtained from a man aged 18 to 30 who had mild COVID-19 (a few samples of this study predate the infection). The sample titles of this study are shuffled in the database, so cell type and time point are left out; the donor was told from shared clones. Read as DNA, the sequence is TGTGCCAGCAGTTTTGTCAGGGTTACCACCGGGGAGCTGTTTTTT. The encoded protein is CASSFVRVTTGELFF.